This T cell receptor beta chain was observed in a study of shared clonotypes between healthy human individuals. Regarding the study as a whole: Of the naive CD4 clonotypes, approximately 5% were shared across several donors.

CDR1 is MNHEY, CDR2 SMNVEV, per germline (reference sequence). With 7 bases removed from V and 4 bases from J, the gap between germline ends came to 10 bases. The CDR3 consists of 13 residues. Positively selected for CCR7, the CD45RO-negative cells used as naive CD8 cells excluded terminally differentiated effector memory CD45RA+ cells. Remarks on this clone: Its antigen is currently unknown.

The assay used deep level. Replicate PCRs from sorted subsets contained around 200 ng DNA, which is 29,000 or so T cell genomes. The authors' processing: Sequence data from immunoSEQ were junction-only and lacked quality scores; consequently, filtering differed. Here immunoSEQ multiplex PCR was the method, and the copy in TCRdb shows in-frame clones only, minus some. That table furnishes V, J and clone size, whereas the DNA furnished D and trimming. The table shows about 2 million clones, with over 85% occurring only once. The gene calls are TRBV27 and TRBJ2-2; D is perhaps TRBD2 (6 bases). The sequence was obtained from a man aged 18 to 29 in good health. Source material: naive CD8+ T cells sorted from blood. The CDR3 spells CASTRRGTGELFF. The CDR3 nucleotides read TGTGCCAGCACCCGGCGGGGCACCGGGGAGCTGTTTTTT.